Listed here are 2 T cell receptor beta chains from one sample, sequenced in a study of radiotherapy plus CTLA-4 blockade in lung cancer. The assay was immunoSEQ multiplex PCR, and TCRdb's table has in-frame clones only and misses some. The profile shows 45,000 to 75,000 clones, about 80% of them singletons. The material sequenced was peripheral blood, taken from a patient treated with radiotherapy plus ipilimumab. These receptors all stem from a human donor with non-small cell lung cancer who had a partial response to radiotherapy plus ipilimumab.

The genes are TRBV5-1 and TRBJ2-2, with D possibly being TRBD1 (5 bases). Germline loops: CDR1 SGHRS, CDR2 YFSETQ. The germline V and J ends were trimmed by 4 bases and 11 bases, with 18 bases remaining between them. CDR3 length equals 14 residues. Here the CDR3 reads CASSSGRVMGELFF. The CDR3 coding sequence is TGCGCCAGCAGCAGTGGCAGGGTGATGGGTGAGCTGTTTTTT.

V usage is TRBV29-1 and J usage is TRBJ1-1, with TRBD1 matching over 7 bases. Trimming at V came to 7 bases and at J to 5 bases, leaving 4 bases not matched to a gene. The germline gives CDR1 SQVTM, CDR2 ANQGSEA. The CDR3 sequence is 11 residues long. CDR3 DNA sequence: TGCAGCGCTAGGGGGCTGACTGAAGCTTTCTTT. It is translated as CSARGLTEAFF.